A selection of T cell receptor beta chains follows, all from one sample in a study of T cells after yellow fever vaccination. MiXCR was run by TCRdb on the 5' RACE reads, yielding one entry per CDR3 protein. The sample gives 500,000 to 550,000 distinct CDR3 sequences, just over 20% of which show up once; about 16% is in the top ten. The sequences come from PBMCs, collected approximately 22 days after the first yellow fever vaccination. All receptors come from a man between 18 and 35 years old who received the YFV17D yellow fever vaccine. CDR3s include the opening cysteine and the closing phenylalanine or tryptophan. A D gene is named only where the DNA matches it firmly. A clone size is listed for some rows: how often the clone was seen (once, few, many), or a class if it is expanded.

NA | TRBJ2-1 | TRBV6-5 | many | TGTGCCAGCAGTTATCGGCAGACCGCCTACAATGAGCAGTTCTTC | CASSYRQTAYNEQFF
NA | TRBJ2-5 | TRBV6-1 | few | TGTGCCAGCAGCCACGAAGGAGGGGCAGAGACCCAGTACTTC | CASSHEGGAETQYF
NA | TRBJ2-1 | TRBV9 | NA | TGTGCCAGCAGCGCCACTCTCCCCGACAATGAGCAGTTCTTC | CASSATLPDNEQFF
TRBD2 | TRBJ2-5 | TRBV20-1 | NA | TGCAGTGCTAGCCTAGCGGGAGAGACCCAGTACTTC | CSASLAGETQYF
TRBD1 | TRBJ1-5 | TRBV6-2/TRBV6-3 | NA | TGTGCCAGCAGAACGGGACAGGGGATAAATCAGCCCCAGCATTTT | CASRTGQGINQPQHF
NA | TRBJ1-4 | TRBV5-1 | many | TGCGCCAGCAGCCCAGAAGCAACTAATGAAAAACTGTTTTTT | CASSPEATNEKLFF
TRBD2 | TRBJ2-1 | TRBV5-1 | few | TGCGCCAGCAGCTCCCGGGGTAGCGGGACAAGCTCCTACAATGAGCAGTTCTTC | CASSSRGSGTSSYNEQFF
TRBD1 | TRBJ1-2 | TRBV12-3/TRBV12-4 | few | TGTGCCAGCAGTTCCACGACAGGGACCTATGGCTACACCTTC | CASSSTTGTYGYTF
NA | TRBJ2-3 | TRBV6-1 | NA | TGTGCCAGCAAGGGCGGAACAGATAGCACAGATACGCAGTATTTT | CASKGGTDSTDTQYF
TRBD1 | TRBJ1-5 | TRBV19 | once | TGTGCCAGTAGTATTTGGGACAGAGATCAGCCCCAGCATTTT | CASSIWDRDQPQHF
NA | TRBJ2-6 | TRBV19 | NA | TGTGCCAGTAATAAAGTCGGGGGCTCTGGGGCCAACGTCCTGACTTTC | CASNKVGGSGANVLTF
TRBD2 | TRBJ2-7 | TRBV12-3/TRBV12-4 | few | TGTGCCAGCAGTTCGAACATAGCGGGGGGGCCTCACGAGCAGTACTTC | CASSSNIAGGPHEQYF
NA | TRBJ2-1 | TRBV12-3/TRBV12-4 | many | TGTGCCAGCAGTACGTTTGTGATGAACAATGAGCAGTTCTTC | CASSTFVMNNEQFF
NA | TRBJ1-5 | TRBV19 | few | TGTGCCAGTAGACGGGACAATGGAGACAATCAGCCCCAGCATTTT | CASRRDNGDNQPQHF
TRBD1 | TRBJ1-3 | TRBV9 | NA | TGTGCCAGCAGCGATCAGACAGGGAGAAACACCATATATTTT | CASSDQTGRNTIYF
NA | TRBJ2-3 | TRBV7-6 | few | TGTGCCAGCACCTATACAGGGCCCGAAGATACGCAGTATTTT | CASTYTGPEDTQYF
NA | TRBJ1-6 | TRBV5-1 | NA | TGCGCCAGCAGCTTGGAACCAGGGACCTATAATTCACCCCTCCACTTT | CASSLEPGTYNSPLHF
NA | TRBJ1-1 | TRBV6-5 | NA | TGTGCCAGCAGTTACCAGGAGGGGAACACTGAAGCTTTCTTT | CASSYQEGNTEAFF
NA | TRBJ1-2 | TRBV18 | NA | TGTGCCAGCTCACCAGCCGGTTCCGCTCTCCACACTCCCTCATATGGCTACACCTTC | CASSPAGSALHTPSYGYTF
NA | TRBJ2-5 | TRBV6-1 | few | TGTGCCACCGGGGTTGGGTGGACTGAGACCCAGTACTTC | CATGVGWTETQYF
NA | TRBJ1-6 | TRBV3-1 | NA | TGTGCCAGCAACATCGGGGGCGGGGGAGGTAATTCACCCCTCCACTTT | CASNIGGGGGNSPLHF
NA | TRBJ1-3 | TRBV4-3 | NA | TGCGCCAGCAGCCAAGGGTCGGCCGGTTATGGAAACACCATATATTTT | CASSQGSAGYGNTIYF
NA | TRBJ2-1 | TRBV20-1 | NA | TGCAGTGCCCCCATCAATGAGCAGTTCTTC | CSAPINEQFF
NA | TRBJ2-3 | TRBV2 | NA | TGTGCCAGCGGCGGGGACGGGGATACGCAGTATTTT | CASGGDGDTQYF
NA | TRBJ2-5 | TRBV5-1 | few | TGCGCCAGCAGCTTGGCCCAGCGAGAGACCCAGTACTTC | CASSLAQRETQYF
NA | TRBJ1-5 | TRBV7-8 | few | TGTGCCAGCAGCTTATGGACAGGCAATCAGCCCCAGCATTTT | CASSLWTGNQPQHF
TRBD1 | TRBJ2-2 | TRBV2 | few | TGTGCCAGCATGAATTCCGGGTCGGGACAGGGGGAGACGAACACCGGGGAGCTGTTTTTT | CASMNSGSGQGETNTGELFF
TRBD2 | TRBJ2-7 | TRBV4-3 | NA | TGCGCCAGCAGCCAAGGAGGGACTAGCGGGGGTCGCGAGCAGTACTTC | CASSQGGTSGGREQYF
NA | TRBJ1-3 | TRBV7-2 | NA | TGTGCCAGCAGCCCGACAGTGTCTGGAAACACCATATATTTT | CASSPTVSGNTIYF
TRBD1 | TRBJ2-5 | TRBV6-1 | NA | TGTGCCAGCACCCGGGACAGGGAAGAGACCCAGTACTTC | CASTRDREETQYF
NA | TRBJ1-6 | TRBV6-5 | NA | TGTGCCAGCAGATACACCTATAATTCACCCCTCCACTTT | CASRYTYNSPLHF
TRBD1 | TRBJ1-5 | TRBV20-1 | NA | TGCAGTGCTAGAGATGACAGGGGGACCCAGCATTTT | CSARDDRGTQHF
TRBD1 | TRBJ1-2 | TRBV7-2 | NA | TGTGCCAGCAGCCCACGACAGGGAATAGGCTATGGCTACACCTTC | CASSPRQGIGYGYTF
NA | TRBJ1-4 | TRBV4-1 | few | TGCGCCAGCGGAAACGATCGGAGTAATGAAAAACTGTTTTTT | CASGNDRSNEKLFF
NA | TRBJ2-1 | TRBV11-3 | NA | TGTGCCAGCAGCTTAGGCTTTTCCAATGAGCAGTTCTTC | CASSLGFSNEQFF
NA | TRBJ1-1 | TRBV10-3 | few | TGTGCCATCAGTGCCCCAGGGAAGGGCGGGCCTGAAGCTTTCTTT | CAISAPGKGGPEAFF
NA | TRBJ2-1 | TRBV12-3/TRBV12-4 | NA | TGTGCCAGCAGTTTTGGCAGTGAGCAGTTCTTC | CASSFGSEQFF
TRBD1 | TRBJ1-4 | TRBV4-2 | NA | TGTGCCAGCAGCCTACAGGGGGCGGCCACTAATGAAAAACTGTTTTTT | CASSLQGAATNEKLFF
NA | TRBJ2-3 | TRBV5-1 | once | TGCGCCAGCTCCGGGGGCTCGACGCAGTATTTT | CASSGGSTQYF
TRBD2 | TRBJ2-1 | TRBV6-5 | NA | TGTGCCAGCAGTTACCAGGGACTAGCTCACTCCTACAATGAGCAGTTCTTC | CASSYQGLAHSYNEQFF
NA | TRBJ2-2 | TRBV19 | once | TGTGCCAGTAGTATCGCGTTAGTGGGGGAGCTGTTTTTT | CASSIALVGELFF
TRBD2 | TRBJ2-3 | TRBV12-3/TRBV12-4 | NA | TGTGCCAGCAGTACTTGGCGACTAGCTGCCACAGATACGCAGTATTTT | CASSTWRLAATDTQYF
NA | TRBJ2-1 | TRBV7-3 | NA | TGTGCCAGCAGCTTAGGTGTGACAGTCATAAACAATGAGCAGTTCTTC | CASSLGVTVINNEQFF
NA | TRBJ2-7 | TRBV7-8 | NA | TGTGCCAGCAGCTTCCCTCCCCCCTACGAGCAGTACTTC | CASSFPPPYEQYF
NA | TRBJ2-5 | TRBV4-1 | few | TGCGCCAGCAGCCAAGATAGGGTCAGAGTAGAGACCCAGTACTTC | CASSQDRVRVETQYF
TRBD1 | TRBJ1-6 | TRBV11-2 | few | TGTGCCAGCAGCCTGCTTGGGACAGGGGATTCACCCCTCCACTTT | CASSLLGTGDSPLHF
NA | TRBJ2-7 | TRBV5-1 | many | TGCGCCAGCAGCCCCGGGGGCTCCTACGAGCAGTACTTC | CASSPGGSYEQYF
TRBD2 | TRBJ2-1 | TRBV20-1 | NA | TGCAGTCTCCGCTTAGGGACTACCGACTCCTACAATGAGCAGTTCTTC | CSLRLGTTDSYNEQFF
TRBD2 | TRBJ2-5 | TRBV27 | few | TGTGCCAGCGGTAGCGGGGGGGCCGGGGAGACCCAGTACTTC | CASGSGGAGETQYF